The 11 T cell receptor beta chains given below trace back to one sample, sequenced in a study of vaccination effects on CD4 cells after COVID-19. Profiling relied on immunoSEQ multiplex PCR, and the TCRdb table lists in-frame clones only, not all of them. The sample has approximately 17,000 clones; roughly 70% are singletons. Viral peptide pools were used in the ViraFEST assay to expand antigen-specific CD4+ T cells, and sequencing came afterward. Isolating CD4+ T cells followed approximately ten days of culture. Each person got two doses of an mRNA SARS-CoV-2 vaccine, BNT162b2 or mRNA-1273. Their antigens are not known. This material consisted of CD4+ T cells from PBMCs cultured with SARS-CoV-2 spike peptides, taken after COVID-19 vaccination. Every receptor here comes from a human donor who received a COVID-19 vaccine.

The chain is built from TRBV24-1 and TRBJ2-5; the D is unclear. V dropped 9 bases and J dropped 5 bases, with 15 bases sitting between them. The CDR3 is made up of 13 amino acids. Germline V gene lookup returns CDR1 KGHDR and CDR2 SFDVKD. The DNA of the CDR3 is TGTGCCACCTCTGATTTCTCCGGGGAGACCCAGTACTTC. As protein: CATSDFSGETQYF.

V is TRBV14 and J is TRBJ1-2, with D uncertain. There are 13 residues in the CDR3. Between the trimmed V and J ends, which lost 4 bases and 2 bases, there was a span of 8 bases. Looked up from germline, CDR1 is SGHDN and CDR2 is FVKESK. CDR3 region: CASSPTQNYGYTF. CDR3 DNA: TGTGCCAGCAGCCCGACACAGAACTATGGCTACACCTTC.

This rearrangement joins TRBV28 to TRBJ2-7; D is perhaps TRBD1 or TRBD2 (5 bases each). Per germline, CDR1 MDHEN and CDR2 SYDVKM. The CDR3 extends over 13 amino acids. V lost 4 bases, J lost 6 bases, and 13 bases lay in between. The CDR3 here is CASSSGRVGEQYF. The CDR3, as DNA: TGTGCCAGCAGTTCAGGGCGGGTGGGCGAGCAGTACTTC.

Ten or more counts support this clone. CDR3 sequence reads: CASSLAGPPETQYF. Here the CDR3 DNA reads TGTGCCAGCAGCTTAGCGGGACCCCCGGAGACCCAGTACTTC. V usage is TRBV5-4 and J usage is TRBJ2-5; 7 bases are a match to TRBD2. Losses at the gene ends were 2 bases for V and 5 bases for J; bases not matched to a gene: 6. CDR1 and CDR2 (germline): SGHNT, YYREEE (reference sequence). The length of the CDR3 is 14 residues. The full variable domain, in which reference TRBV5-4 and TRBJ2-5 provide the parts outside the CDR3, is ETGVTQSPTHLIKTRGQQVTLRCSSQSGHNTVSWYQQALGQGPQFIFQYYREEENGRGNFPPRFSGLQFPNYSSELNVNALELDDSALYLCASSLAGPPETQYFGPGTRLLVL.

The count of this clone is one. The chain links TRBV7-6 to TRBJ1-3, with D unclear. The CDR3 is 15 residues long. Deletions cut 6 bases from V and 6 bases from J, with 18 bases between. Germline assignment: CDR1 SGHVS and CDR2 FNYEAQ. CDR3 loop: CASSPNSRAQNTIYF. In DNA form, the CDR3 reads TGTGCCAGCAGTCCCAACTCCCGGGCCCAAAACACCATATATTTT.

The chain joins TRBV7-2 to TRBJ2-1; TRBD1 matches 9 bases. This CDR3 is 19 amino acids long. CDR1 is SGHTA, CDR2 FQGNSA, per germline. With V trimmed by 2 bases and J by 5 bases, 16 bases remained unmatched. The CDR3 reads CASSLPGQGRVATDNEQFF. In nucleotides, the CDR3 is TGTGCCAGCAGCTTACCGGGACAGGGCAGGGTGGCTACCGACAATGAGCAGTTCTTC. Supplemented by reference TRBV7-2 and TRBJ2-1, the full variable domain reads GAGVSQSPSNKVTEKGKDVELRCDPISGHTALYWYRQSLGQGLEFLIYFQGNSAPDKSGLPSDRFSAERTGGSVSTLTIQRTQQEDSAVYLCASSLPGQGRVATDNEQFFGPGTRLTVL.

V and J are TRBV3-1 (or the pseudogene TRBV3-2) and TRBJ1-1; no reliable D call. V was cut by 8 bases and J by 2 bases, with 15 bases left in between. CDR1 is LGHDT and CDR2 is YNNKEL in the germline V gene (reference sequence). The length of the CDR3 is 14 residues. CDR3 nucleotide sequence: TGTGCCAGCTGTGGTAGGGCCAAAAACACTGAAGCTTTCTTT. Translated: CASCGRAKNTEAFF.

In this sample, this clone is medium-sized. The rearrangement uses TRBV6-5 and TRBJ2-1; 10 bases map to TRBD2. V gave up 6 bases and J gave up 8 bases; unmatched junction bases: 7. The CDR3 has 14 residues. Germline V lookup: CDR1 MNHEY, CDR2 SVGAGI. The DNA of the CDR3 is TGTGCCAGCAGCGAGCGGGAGGGCCTCTATGAGCAGTTCTTC. Its protein is CASSEREGLYEQFF.

In its sample, this clone was seen a few times. The chain recombines TRBV23-1 with TRBJ2-2, with 11 bases fitting TRBD1. TRBV23-1 is known as an ORF, though its function is uncertain. With 4 bases clipped from V and 5 bases from J, the junction kept 6 bases outside the gene matches. CDR3 length: 16 residues. The CDR3 sequence is CASSLDRGQGTGELFF. Written as DNA, the CDR3 is TGCGCCAGCAGTCTGGACAGGGGGCAGGGAACCGGGGAGCTGTTTTTT.

The sample holds a few counts of this clone. V gene TRBV11-2 combines with J gene TRBJ2-1; 7 bases align to TRBD2. This CDR3 comprises 17 residues. Per germline, CDR1 SGHAT and CDR2 FQNNGV. The ends lost 6 bases at V and 0 bases at J; junction bases unmatched: 11. The CDR3 protein is CASRRLAVRSSYNEQFF. DNA of the CDR3: TGTGCCAGCAGACGGCTAGCGGTTAGGAGCTCCTACAATGAGCAGTTCTTC.

This chain links TRBV10-3 with TRBJ1-2; 8 nucleotides align to TRBD1. The germline V gene encodes CDR1 ENHRY and CDR2 SYGVKD. The CDR3 has 17 amino acids. The V gene end was trimmed by 2 bases and the J gene end by 7 bases; junction bases not matched to a gene: 15. The CDR3, as DNA: TGTGCCATCAGTGAGAGTGGAACGGGCAGGGGGCGGGTTGGCTACACCTTC. Its protein is CAISESGTGRGRVGYTF.